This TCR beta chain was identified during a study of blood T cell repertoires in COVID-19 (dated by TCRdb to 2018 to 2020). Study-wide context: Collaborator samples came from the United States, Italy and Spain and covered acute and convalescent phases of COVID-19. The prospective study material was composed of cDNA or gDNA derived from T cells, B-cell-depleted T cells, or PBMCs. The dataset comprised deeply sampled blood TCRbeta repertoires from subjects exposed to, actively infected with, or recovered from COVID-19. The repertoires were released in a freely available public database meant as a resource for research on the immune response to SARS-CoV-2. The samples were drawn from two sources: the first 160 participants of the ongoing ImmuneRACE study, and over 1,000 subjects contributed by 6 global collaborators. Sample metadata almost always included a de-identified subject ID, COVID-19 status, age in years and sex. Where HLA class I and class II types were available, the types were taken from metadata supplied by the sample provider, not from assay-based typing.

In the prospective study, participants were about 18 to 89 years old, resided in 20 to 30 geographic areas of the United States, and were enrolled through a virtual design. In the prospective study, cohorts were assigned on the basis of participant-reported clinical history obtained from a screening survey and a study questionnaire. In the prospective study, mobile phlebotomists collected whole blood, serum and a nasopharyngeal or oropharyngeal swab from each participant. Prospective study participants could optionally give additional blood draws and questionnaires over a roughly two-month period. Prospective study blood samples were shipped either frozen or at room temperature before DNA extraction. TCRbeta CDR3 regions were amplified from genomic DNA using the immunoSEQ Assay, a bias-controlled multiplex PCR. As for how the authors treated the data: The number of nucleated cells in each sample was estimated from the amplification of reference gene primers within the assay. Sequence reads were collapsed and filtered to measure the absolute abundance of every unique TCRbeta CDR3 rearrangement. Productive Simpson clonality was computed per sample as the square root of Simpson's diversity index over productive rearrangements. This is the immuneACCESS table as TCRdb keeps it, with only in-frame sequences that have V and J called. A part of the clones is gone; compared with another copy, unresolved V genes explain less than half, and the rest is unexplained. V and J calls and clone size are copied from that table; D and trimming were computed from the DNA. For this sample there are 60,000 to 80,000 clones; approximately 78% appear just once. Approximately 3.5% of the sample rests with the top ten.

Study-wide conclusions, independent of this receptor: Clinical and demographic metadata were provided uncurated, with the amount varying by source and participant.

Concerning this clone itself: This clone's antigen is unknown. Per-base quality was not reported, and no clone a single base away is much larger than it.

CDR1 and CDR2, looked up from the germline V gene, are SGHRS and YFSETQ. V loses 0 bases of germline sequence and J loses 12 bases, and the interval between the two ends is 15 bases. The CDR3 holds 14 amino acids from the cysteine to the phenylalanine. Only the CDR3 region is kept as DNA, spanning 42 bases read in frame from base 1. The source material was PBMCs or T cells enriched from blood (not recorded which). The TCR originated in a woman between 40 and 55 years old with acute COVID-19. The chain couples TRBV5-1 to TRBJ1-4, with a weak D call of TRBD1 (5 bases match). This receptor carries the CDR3 CASSLGGDQGELFF. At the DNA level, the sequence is TGCGCCAGCAGCTTGGGCGGGGACCAGGGTGAACTGTTTTTT.